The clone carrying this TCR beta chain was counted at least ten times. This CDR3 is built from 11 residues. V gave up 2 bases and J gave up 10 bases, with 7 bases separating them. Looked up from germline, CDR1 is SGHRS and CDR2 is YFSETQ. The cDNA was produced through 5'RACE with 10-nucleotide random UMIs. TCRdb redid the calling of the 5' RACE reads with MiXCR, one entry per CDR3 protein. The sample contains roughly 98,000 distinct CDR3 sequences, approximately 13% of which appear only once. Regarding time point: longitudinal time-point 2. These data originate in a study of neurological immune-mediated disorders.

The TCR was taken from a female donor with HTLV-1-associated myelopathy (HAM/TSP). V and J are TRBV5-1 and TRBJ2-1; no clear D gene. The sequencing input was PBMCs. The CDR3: CASSLGREQFF. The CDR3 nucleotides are TGCGCCAGCAGCTTAGGGCGGGAGCAGTTCTTC.